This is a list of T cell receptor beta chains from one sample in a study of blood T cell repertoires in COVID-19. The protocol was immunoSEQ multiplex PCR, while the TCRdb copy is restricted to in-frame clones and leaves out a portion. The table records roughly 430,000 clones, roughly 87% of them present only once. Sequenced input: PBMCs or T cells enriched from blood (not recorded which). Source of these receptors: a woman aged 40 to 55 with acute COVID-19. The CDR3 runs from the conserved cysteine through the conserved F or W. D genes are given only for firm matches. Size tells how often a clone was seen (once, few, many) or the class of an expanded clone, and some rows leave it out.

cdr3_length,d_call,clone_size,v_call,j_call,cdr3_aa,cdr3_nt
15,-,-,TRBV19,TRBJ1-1,CASRFAGQYHTEAFF,TGTGCCAGTAGGTTCGCAGGACAGTATCACACTGAAGCTTTCTTT
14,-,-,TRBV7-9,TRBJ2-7,CASSRQQGYYEQYF,TGTGCCAGCAGCCGCCAACAGGGCTACTACGAGCAGTACTTC
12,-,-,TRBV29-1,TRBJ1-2,CSAGDGSYGYTF,TGCAGCGCCGGGGACGGGAGTTATGGCTACACCTTC
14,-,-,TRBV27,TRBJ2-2,CASSPSKQVWELFF,TGTGCCAGCAGTCCCTCAAAACAGGTGTGGGAGCTGTTTTTT
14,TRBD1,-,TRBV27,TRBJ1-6,CASRWTGGSSPLHF,TGTGCCAGCAGATGGACAGGGGGCAGCTCACCCCTCCACTTT
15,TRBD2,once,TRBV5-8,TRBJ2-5,CASSSGLAGLETQYF,TGTGCCAGCAGCTCCGGACTAGCGGGCCTAGAGACCCAGTACTTC
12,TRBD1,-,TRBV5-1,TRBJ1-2,CASSRQGDGYTF,TGCGCCAGCAGTCGACAGGGTGATGGCTACACCTTC
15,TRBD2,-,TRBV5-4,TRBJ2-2,CASSLSGGAAGELFF,TGTGCCAGCAGCTTGAGCGGGGGGGCCGCCGGGGAGCTGTTTTTT
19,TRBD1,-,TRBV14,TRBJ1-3,CASSQVRRQGRGPGNTIYF,TGTGCCAGCAGCCAAGTACGGAGACAGGGTCGAGGCCCTGGAAACACCATATATTTT
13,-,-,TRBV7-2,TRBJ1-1,CASSLRGWTEAFF,TGTGCCAGCAGCTTGCGGGGATGGACTGAAGCTTTCTTT
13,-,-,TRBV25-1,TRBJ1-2,CASKEGSVYGYTF,TGTGCCAGCAAGGAGGGATCAGTCTATGGCTACACCTTC
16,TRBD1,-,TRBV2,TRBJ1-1,CASSEFAQGARTEAFF,TGTGCCAGCAGTGAATTCGCCCAGGGGGCGCGGACTGAAGCTTTCTTT
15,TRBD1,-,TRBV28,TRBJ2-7,CASSSGQGGSYEQYF,TGTGCCAGCAGTTCCGGACAGGGGGGGTCCTACGAGCAGTACTTC
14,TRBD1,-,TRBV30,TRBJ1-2,CAWRGQVANYGYTF,TGTGCCTGGAGGGGACAGGTAGCTAACTATGGCTACACCTTC
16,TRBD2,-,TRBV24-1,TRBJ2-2,CATSDQRGALTGELFF,TGTGCCACCAGTGACCAGCGGGGGGCTTTAACCGGGGAGCTGTTTTTT
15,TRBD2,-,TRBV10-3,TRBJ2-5,CAIKGTGGGRETQYF,TGTGCCATCAAGGGGACCGGGGGGGGCCGCGAGACCCAGTACTTC
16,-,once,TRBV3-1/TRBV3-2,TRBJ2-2,CASSAPGGQSTGELFF,TGTGCCAGCAGCGCGCCCGGGGGACAGAGCACCGGGGAGCTGTTTTTT
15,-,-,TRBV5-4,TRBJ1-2,CASSGVERGDYGYTF,TGTGCCAGCAGCGGTGTGGAAAGGGGTGACTATGGCTACACCTTC
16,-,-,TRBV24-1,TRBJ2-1,CATSDYVHAGYNEQFF,TGTGCCACCAGTGACTACGTCCACGCAGGATACAATGAGCAGTTCTTC
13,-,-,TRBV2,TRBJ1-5,CASTQGSNQPQHF,TGTGCCAGCACACAGGGCAGCAATCAGCCCCAGCATTTT
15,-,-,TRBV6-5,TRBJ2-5,CASSYSVDMVETQYF,TGTGCCAGCAGTTACTCGGTCGACATGGTGGAGACCCAGTACTTC
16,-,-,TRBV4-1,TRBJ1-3,CASSQARGYSGNTIYF,TGCGCCAGCAGCCAAGCGAGAGGATACTCTGGAAACACCATATATTTT
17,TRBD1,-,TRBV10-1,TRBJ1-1,CASSESRGQRGDTEAFF,TGCGCCAGCAGTGAGTCAAGGGGGCAACGAGGCGACACTGAAGCTTTCTTT
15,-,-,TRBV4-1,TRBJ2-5,CASSQVAVRGETQYF,TGCGCCAGCAGCCAAGTTGCGGTCAGGGGAGAGACCCAGTACTTC
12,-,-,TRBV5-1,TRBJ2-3,CASSGGIDTQYF,TGCGCCAGCAGCGGAGGGATAGATACGCAGTATTTT
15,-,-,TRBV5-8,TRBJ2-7,CASSLVGTFSYEQYF,TGTGCCAGCAGCTTAGTAGGGACATTCTCCTACGAGCAGTACTTC
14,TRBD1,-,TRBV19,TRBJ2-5,CASSRDRVYETQYF,TGTGCCAGTAGTCGGGACAGGGTGTACGAGACCCAGTACTTC
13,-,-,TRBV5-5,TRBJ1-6,CASSLAKGAPLHF,TGTGCCAGCAGCTTGGCCAAAGGGGCACCCCTCCACTTT
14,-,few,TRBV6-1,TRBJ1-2,CASSERPRAYGYTF,TGTGCCAGCAGTGAACGTCCCAGGGCCTATGGCTACACCTTC
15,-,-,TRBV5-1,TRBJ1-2,CASSFTEPLRYGYTF,TGCGCCAGCAGCTTTACAGAACCACTCCGTTATGGCTACACCTTC
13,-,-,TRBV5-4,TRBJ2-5,CASSPPQGETQYF,TGTGCCAGCAGCCCCCCGCAGGGGGAGACCCAGTACTTC
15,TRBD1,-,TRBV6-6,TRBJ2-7,CASSYLGQGPWEQYF,TGTGCCAGCAGTTACCTCGGACAGGGGCCGTGGGAGCAGTACTTC
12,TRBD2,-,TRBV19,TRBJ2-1,CASSIKAGEQFF,TGTGCCAGTAGTATAAAAGCGGGGGAGCAGTTCTTC
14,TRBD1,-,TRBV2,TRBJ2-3,CARTGEKGTDTQYF,TGTGCCAGGACAGGGGAAAAAGGCACAGATACGCAGTATTTT
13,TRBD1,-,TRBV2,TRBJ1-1,CASRSTGTGGDLF,TGTGCCAGCAGATCCACCGGGACAGGTGGGGATCTCTTT
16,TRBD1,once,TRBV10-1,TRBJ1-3,CASSDPGQGSGNTIYF,TGCGCCAGCAGTGATCCGGGACAGGGCTCTGGAAACACCATATATTTT
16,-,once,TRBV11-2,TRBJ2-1,CASSLAGRGLYNEQFF,TGTGCCAGCAGCTTAGCCGGACGGGGACTCTACAATGAGCAGTTCTTC
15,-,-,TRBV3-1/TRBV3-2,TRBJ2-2,CASSHYGDLAGELFF,TGTGCCAGCAGCCACTACGGGGATCTGGCCGGGGAGCTGTTTTTT
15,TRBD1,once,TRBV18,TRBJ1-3,CASSPTGDSGNTIYF,TGTGCCAGCTCACCGACAGGGGACAGTGGAAACACCATATATTTT
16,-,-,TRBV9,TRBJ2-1,CASSVSQQGTTSVQFF,TGTGCCAGCAGCGTTTCTCAGCAAGGTACTACAAGTGTGCAGTTCTTC
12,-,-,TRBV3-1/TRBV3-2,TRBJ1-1,CASSSSDREAFF,TGTGCCAGCAGCTCATCGGACAGAGAAGCTTTCTTT
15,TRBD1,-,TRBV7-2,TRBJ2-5,CASSKQGQYQETQYF,TGTGCCAGCAGCAAACAGGGGCAGTACCAAGAGACCCAGTACTTC
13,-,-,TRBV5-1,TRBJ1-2,CASSLVQGNGYTF,TGCGCCAGCAGCTTGGTTCAGGGAAATGGCTACACCTTC
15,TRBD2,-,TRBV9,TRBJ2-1,CASSVLAGGHNEQFF,TGTGCCAGCAGCGTCTTAGCGGGGGGGCACAATGAGCAGTTCTTC
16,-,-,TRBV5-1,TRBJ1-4,CASSLALDFGNEKLFF,TGCGCCAGCAGCTTGGCCCTAGACTTCGGGAATGAAAAACTGTTTTTT
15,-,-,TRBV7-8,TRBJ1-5,CASSFGPGGNQPQHF,-
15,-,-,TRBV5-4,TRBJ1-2,CASSLAASPGLSYTF,TGTGCCAGCAGCTTGGCCGCCTCACCGGGACTATCCTACACCTTC
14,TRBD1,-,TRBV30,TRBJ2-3,CAWRAGQVGDTQYF,TGTGCCTGGAGGGCGGGACAGGTGGGAGATACGCAGTATTTT
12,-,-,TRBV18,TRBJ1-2,CASDRGDYGYTF,TGTGCCAGCGACCGGGGTGACTATGGCTACACCTTC
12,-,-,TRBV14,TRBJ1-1,CASSPIGYEAFF,TGTGCCAGCAGCCCCATCGGGTATGAAGCTTTCTTT
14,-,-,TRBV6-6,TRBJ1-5,CASSYPNSNQPQHF,TGTGCCAGCAGTTACCCCAATAGCAATCAGCCCCAGCATTTT
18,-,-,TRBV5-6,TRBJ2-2,CASPRIKAGIPNTGELFF,TGTGCCAGCCCGCGAATCAAGGCGGGGATACCGAACACCGGGGAGCTGTTTTTT
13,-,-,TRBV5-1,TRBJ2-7,CASSLGGEGVGHF,TGCGCCAGCAGCTTGGGTGGAGAGGGGGTAGGACACTTC
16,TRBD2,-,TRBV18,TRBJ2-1,CASSPSLAGGGNEQFF,TGTGCCAGCTCTCCCTCACTAGCGGGCGGAGGGAATGAGCAGTTCTTC
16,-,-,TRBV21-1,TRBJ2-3,CASSKGRGQGKDTQYF,TGTGCCAGCAGCAAAGGACGAGGACAGGGCAAAGATACGCAGTATTTT
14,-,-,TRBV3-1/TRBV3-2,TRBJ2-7,CASSPFAGLYEQYF,TGTGCCAGCAGCCCGTTTGCAGGGCTTTACGAGCAGTACTTC
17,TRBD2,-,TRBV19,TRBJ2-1,CASSALSGGQWDDEQFF,TGTGCCAGTAGTGCCCTTTCGGGGGGGCAATGGGACGATGAGCAGTTCTTC
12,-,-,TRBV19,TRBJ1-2,CASSTRGSGYTF,TGTGCCAGTAGCACCAGGGGAAGTGGCTACACCTTC
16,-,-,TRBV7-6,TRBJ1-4,CASSLVLRTGNEKLFF,TGTGCCAGCAGCTTAGTGCTCCGGACTGGAAATGAAAAACTGTTTTTT
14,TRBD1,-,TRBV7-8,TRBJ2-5,CASSIGTGRETQYF,TGTGCCAGCAGCATCGGGACAGGGAGGGAGACCCAGTACTTC